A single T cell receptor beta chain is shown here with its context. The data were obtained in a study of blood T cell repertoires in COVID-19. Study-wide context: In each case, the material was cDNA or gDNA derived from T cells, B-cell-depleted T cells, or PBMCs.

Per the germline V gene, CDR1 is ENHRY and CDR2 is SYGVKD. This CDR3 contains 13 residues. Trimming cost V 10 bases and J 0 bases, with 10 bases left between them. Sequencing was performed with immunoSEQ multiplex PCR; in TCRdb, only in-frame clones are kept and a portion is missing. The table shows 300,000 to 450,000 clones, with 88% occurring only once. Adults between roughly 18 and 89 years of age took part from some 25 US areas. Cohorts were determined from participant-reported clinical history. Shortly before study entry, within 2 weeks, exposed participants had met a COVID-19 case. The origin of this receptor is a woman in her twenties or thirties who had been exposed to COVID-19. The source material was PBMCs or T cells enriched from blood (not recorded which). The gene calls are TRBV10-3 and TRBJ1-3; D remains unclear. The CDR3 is CATVESSGNTIYF. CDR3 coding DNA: TGTGCCACCGTAGAGAGCTCTGGAAACACCATATATTTT.